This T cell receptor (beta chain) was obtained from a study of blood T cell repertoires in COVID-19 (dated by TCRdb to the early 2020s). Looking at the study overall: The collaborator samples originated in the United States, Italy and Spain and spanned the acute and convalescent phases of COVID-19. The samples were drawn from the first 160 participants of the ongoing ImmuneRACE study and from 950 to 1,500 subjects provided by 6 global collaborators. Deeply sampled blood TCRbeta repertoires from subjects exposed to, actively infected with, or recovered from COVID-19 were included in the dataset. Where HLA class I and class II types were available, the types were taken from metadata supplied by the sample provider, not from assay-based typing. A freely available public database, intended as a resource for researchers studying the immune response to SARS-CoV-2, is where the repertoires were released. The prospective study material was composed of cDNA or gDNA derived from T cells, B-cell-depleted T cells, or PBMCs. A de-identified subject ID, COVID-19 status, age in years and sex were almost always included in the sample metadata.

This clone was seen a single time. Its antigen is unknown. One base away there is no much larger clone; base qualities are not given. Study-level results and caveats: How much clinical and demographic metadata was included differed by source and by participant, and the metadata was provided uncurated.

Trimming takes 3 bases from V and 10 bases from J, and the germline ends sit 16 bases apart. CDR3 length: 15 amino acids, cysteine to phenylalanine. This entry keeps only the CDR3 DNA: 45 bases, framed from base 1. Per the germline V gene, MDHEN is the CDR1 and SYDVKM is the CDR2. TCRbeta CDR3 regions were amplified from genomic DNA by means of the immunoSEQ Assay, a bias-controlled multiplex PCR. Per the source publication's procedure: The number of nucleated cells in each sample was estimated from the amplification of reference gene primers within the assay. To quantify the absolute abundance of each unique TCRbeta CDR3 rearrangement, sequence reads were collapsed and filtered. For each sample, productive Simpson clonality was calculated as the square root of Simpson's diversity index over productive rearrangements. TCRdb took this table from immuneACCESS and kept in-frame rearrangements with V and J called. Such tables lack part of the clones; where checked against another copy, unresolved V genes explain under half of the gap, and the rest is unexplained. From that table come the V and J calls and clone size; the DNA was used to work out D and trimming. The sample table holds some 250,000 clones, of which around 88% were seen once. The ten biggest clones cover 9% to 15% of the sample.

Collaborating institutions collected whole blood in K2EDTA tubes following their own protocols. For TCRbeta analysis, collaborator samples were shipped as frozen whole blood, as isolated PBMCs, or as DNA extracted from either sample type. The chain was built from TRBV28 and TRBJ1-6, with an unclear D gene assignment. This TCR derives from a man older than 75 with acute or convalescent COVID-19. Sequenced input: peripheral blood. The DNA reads TGTGCCAGCAGTTTTGATGGAACAGTACAGTCACCCCTCCACTTT. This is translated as CASSFDGTVQSPLHF.